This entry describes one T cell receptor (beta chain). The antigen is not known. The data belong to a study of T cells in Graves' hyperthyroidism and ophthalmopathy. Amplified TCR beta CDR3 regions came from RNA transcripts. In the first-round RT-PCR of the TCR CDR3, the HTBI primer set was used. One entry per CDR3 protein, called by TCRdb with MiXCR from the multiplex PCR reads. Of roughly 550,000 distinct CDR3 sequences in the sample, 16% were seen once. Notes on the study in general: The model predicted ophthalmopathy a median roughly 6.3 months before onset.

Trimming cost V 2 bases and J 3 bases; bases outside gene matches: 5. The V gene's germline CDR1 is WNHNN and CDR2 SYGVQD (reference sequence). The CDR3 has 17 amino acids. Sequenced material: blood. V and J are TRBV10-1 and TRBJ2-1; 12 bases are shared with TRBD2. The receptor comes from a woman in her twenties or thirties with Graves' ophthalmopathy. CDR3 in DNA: TGCGCCAGCAGTGAGGCTAGCGGGAGGGCCCTCTACAATGAGCAGTTCTTC. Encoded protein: CASSEASGRALYNEQFF.